This T cell receptor beta chain was observed in a study of neoadjuvant anti-PD-1 for oral cavity cancer (dated by TCRdb to the early 2020s). In the study overall: Three to four biweekly doses of nivolumab at 3 mg/kg were mostly administered to patients before curative-intent surgical resection. Responders were defined as patients with complete response, partial response or stable disease by RECIST 1.1; non-responders were defined as patients with progression. For patients who did not progress, a fourth nivolumab dose was given around day 43, followed by definitive surgical resection on days 50-56. The parent correlative cohort included roughly 12 patients, with a roughly 35% response rate. Broad study findings and their caveats: After neoadjuvant nivolumab, significantly higher T cell clonality (Gini index) was found within PBMCs in non-responders than in responders. Only a few patients per response group were included in the TCR analyses, and larger cohorts for validation were called for by the authors. Higher pretreatment blood TCRbeta clonality and lower post-treatment tumor TCRbeta clonality were correlated with higher pretreatment blood Treg/Th17 ratios.

This specimen's time point label, per the study, means: before neoadjuvant nivolumab. The patients had newly diagnosed stage II-IVA oral cavity squamous cell carcinoma and had not received any prior systemic or radiation treatment. Everyone in the cohort had locally advanced, HPV-negative oral cavity squamous cell carcinoma. Peripheral blood mononuclear cells were analyzed directly and were not maintained or expanded in culture. The samples were obtained from a longitudinal correlative study of a single-arm phase II trial testing neoadjuvant nivolumab in oral cavity squamous cell carcinoma. Subject-matched pre- and post-treatment PBMCs and tumors from three responders and three non-responders were subjected to genomic DNA-based TCRbeta sequencing. Peripheral blood mononuclear cells were collected before nivolumab treatment and again after treatment, at the time of surgery. The Maxwell RSC DNA from Cells kit was used to isolate genomic DNA from PBMCs.

CDR1 GTSNPN and CDR2 SVGIG are derived from the germline V gene (reference sequence). V is cut back by 3 bases and J by 6 bases, with 16 bases in the junction unmatched. The CDR3 runs 16 amino acids, cysteine and phenylalanine included. The kept DNA is CDR3 alone, 48 bases in frame from the first base. For deep sequencing, PBMC libraries mostly used approximately 0.45 ug of input genomic DNA, with six replicates for each sample. Following the manufacturer's instructions, the team built TCRbeta libraries using the immunoSEQ hsTCRbeta kit. An Illumina NovaSeq 6000 S4 flow cell was used to sequence the final libraries, which had first been combined to 3 nM. In the authors' own workflow: The immunoSEQ Analyzer handled quality control and preprocessing of the raw data. The analysis was restricted to productive rearrangements, with each unique CDR3 amino acid sequence defining a clonotype. Repertoire clonality was estimated as the Gini-Simpson index, computed with the R package tcR. Student's t test was used to compare Gini indices, while Pearson correlation assessed associations with tumor size change. TCRdb holds this immuneACCESS table with in-frame rearrangements only. Some clones are missing; in checked studies, unresolved V genes explain under half, and the rest has no known cause. Clonal size and the V and J genes are those of that table, whereas D and trimming came from the DNA. This sample has over 14,000 clones in its table, and under 80% of those were observed once. The ten largest account for 3% of the sample.

As to this clone: The specificity of this receptor is unknown. Per-nucleotide qualities are absent, and no much larger clonotype sits a single base away.

The sequence links TRBV30 to TRBJ1-1; the junction holds 7 bases that match TRBD1. The sample was PBMCs, taken before nivolumab (anti-PD-1) treatment. This clonotype was obtained from a person aged 35-79 years with oral cavity squamous cell carcinoma. The CDR3 protein is CAWRSTGRGSYAEAFF. The bases are TGTGCCTGGAGGTCGACAGGGCGGGGAAGCTACGCTGAAGCTTTCTTT.